The 17 T cell receptor beta chains given below trace back to one sample, sequenced in a study of PD-1 and CTLA-4 blockade in melanoma. The method was immunoSEQ multiplex PCR; TCRdb's version includes in-frame clones alone and lacks a portion of them. The table records about 21,000 clones, about nine tenths of them present only once. The starting material was CD8+ T cells from peripheral blood, obtained before anti-PD-1 treatment. Receptors originate from a human donor with melanoma.

This rearrangement joins TRBV28 to TRBJ1-2; weak D call: TRBD1 (6 bases). V lost 5 bases to trimming and J lost 7 bases, with 17 bases between them. Germline loops: CDR1 MDHEN, CDR2 SYDVKM. The CDR3 is made up of 14 amino acids. In DNA, the CDR3 is TGTGCCAGCAGTCCCCACAAAACGACAGGTGGCTACACCTTC. Translated, it gives CASSPHKTTGGYTF.

V and J are TRBV2 and TRBJ2-7, with TRBD1 matching over 11 bases. This CDR3 contains 14 residues. Germline V CDR1 and CDR2: SNHLY, FYNNEI. J gave up 4 bases and V 6 bases, and 5 bases lay outside the gene matches. The DNA for the CDR3 is TGTGCCAGCAGCCTAGGACAGGGGGCATACGAGCAGTACTTC. Protein product: CASSLGQGAYEQYF.

This clone turned up a few times. The V gene is TRBV5-6, the J gene TRBJ2-2, with D uncertain. Between the trimmed V and J ends, which lost 4 bases and 2 bases, there was a span of 9 bases. The CDR3 contains 14 residues. Germline lookup yields CDR1 SGHDT and CDR2 YYEEEE. The CDR3 reads CASSPDANTGELFF. The CDR3 bases are TGTGCCAGCAGCCCAGACGCAAACACCGGGGAGCTGTTTTTT.

The chain is built from TRBV29-1 and TRBJ2-7, with unresolved D. V was trimmed by 5 bases and J by 0 bases, leaving 11 bases between them. Germline-derived CDR1 and CDR2 are SQVTM and ANQGSEA. This CDR3 is built from 13 residues. The CDR3 DNA reads as TGCAGCGTTATCTTCTGGAGCTCCTACGAGCAGTACTTC. Protein product: CSVIFWSSYEQYF.

This rearrangement joins TRBV4-3 to TRBJ2-3; TRBD2 aligns across 16 bases. Germline trimming cut 0 bases from V and 2 bases from J; bases unmatched to any gene: 5. CDR1 and CDR2 from the germline V gene are LGHNA and YSLEER. The length of the CDR3 is 19 residues. CDR3 protein: CASSQEVGTSGGATDTQYF. CDR3 coding DNA: TGCGCCAGCAGCCAAGAAGTCGGGACTAGCGGGGGGGCCACAGATACGCAGTATTTT.

The J gene is TRBJ2-2, the V gene TRBV27, with 7 nucleotides matching TRBD2. CDR3 length equals 13 residues. Germline trimming cut 3 bases from V and 7 bases from J; bases unmatched to any gene: 2. CDR1 is MNHEY and CDR2 is SMNVEV in the germline V gene (reference sequence). The CDR3 region is CASSLGGVGELFF. Written as DNA, the CDR3 is TGTGCCAGCAGTTTGGGGGGGGTCGGGGAGCTGTTTTTT.

Written as DNA, the CDR3 is TGTGCCTGGTGGCCCCCCGGGGACGAGCAGTACTTC. It translates to CAWWPPGDEQYF. The J gene is TRBJ2-7, the V gene TRBV30, with D perhaps matching TRBD2 (5 bases). This CDR3 has 12 residues. Looked up from germline, CDR1 is GTSNPN and CDR2 is SVGIG (reference sequence). V lost 5 bases and J 5 bases, leaving 13 bases between the germline ends.

In this sample, this clone turned up a few times. The chain recombines TRBV29-1 with TRBJ2-3; the D gene is possibly TRBD2 (7 bases). The CDR3 sequence is 15 residues long. CDR1 and CDR2 from the germline V gene are SQVTM and ANQGSEA. V was cut by 2 bases and J by 0 bases, with 12 bases left in between. CDR3 protein: CSVESGRGSTDTQYF. DNA of the CDR3: TGCAGCGTTGAATCAGGGAGGGGGAGCACAGATACGCAGTATTTT.

There are a few counts of this clone. The chain recombines TRBV19 with TRBJ2-7; TRBD1 agrees at 8 bases. CDR1 is LNHDA and CDR2 is SQIVND in the germline V gene (reference sequence). The CDR3 spans 13 residues. Trimming cost V 5 bases and J 3 bases; bases outside gene matches: 3. In DNA, the CDR3 is TGTGCCAGTAGTCCTGGGACAGGCTACGAGCAGTACTTC. This encodes CASSPGTGYEQYF.

This clone was detected only once. The chain couples TRBV30 to TRBJ2-1, with D perhaps being TRBD1 or TRBD2 (5 bases each). Germline V gene lookup returns CDR1 GTSNPN and CDR2 SVGIG (reference sequence). Trimming took 3 bases from V and 12 from J, leaving 15 bases between them. The CDR3 loop spans 12 amino acids. The CDR3 DNA reads TGTGCCTGGAGGGGGCCCTCAGGGACGCAGTTCTTC. It codes for CAWRGPSGTQFF.

This clone was detected only once. Written as DNA, the CDR3 is TGTGCCAGCAGCCCCCCCGAGGGGGTGAACACTGAAGCTTTCTTT. Its protein is CASSPPEGVNTEAFF. The chain recombines TRBV6-5 with TRBJ1-1; D possibly corresponds to TRBD1 (6 bases). V was trimmed by 6 bases and J by 0 bases, leaving 14 bases between them. Germline V gene lookup returns CDR1 MNHEY and CDR2 SVGAGI. The CDR3 runs 15 residues.

The rearrangement links TRBV19 to TRBJ2-3; 9 nucleotides agree with TRBD1. CDR1 is LNHDA and CDR2 is SQIVND in the germline V gene (reference sequence). With 5 bases clipped from V and 3 bases from J, the junction kept 9 bases outside the gene matches. The CDR3 spans 16 residues. In DNA, the CDR3 is TGTGCCAGTAGTGGCCAACAGGGGGCAGTGACAGATACGCAGTATTTT. Protein product: CASSGQQGAVTDTQYF.

The rearrangement joins TRBV13 to TRBJ2-7; 8 bases are shared with TRBD1. Germline V gene sequence: CDR1 PRHDT, CDR2 FYEKMQ (reference sequence). The CDR3 is 15 amino acids. With V trimmed by 5 bases and J by 0 bases, 6 bases remained unmatched. As DNA, the CDR3 is TGTGCCAGCAGCCCTCGGGACAGGAGCTCCTACGAGCAGTACTTC. This gives the protein CASSPRDRSSYEQYF.

The V call is TRBV29-1, the J call TRBJ1-2, with unresolved D. Germline V gene lookup returns CDR1 SQVTM and CDR2 ANQGSEA. This CDR3 contains 11 residues. V lost 2 bases, J lost 8 bases, and 9 bases lay in between. The CDR3 loop reads CSVEFDWGYTF. The DNA of the CDR3 is TGCAGCGTTGAATTTGACTGGGGCTACACCTTC.

V gene TRBV6-2 or TRBV6-3 combines with J gene TRBJ1-1; no firm D call. The CDR3 has 17 residues. Trimming cost V 2 bases and J 4 bases, with 20 bases left between them. Germline CDR1 and CDR2: MNHEY and SVGEGT. CDR3 in amino acids: CASSYNNIFTGLTEAFF. The CDR3 region has the DNA TGTGCCAGCAGTTACAATAACATCTTCACTGGACTCACTGAAGCTTTCTTT.

J is TRBJ2-1 and V is TRBV28, with D uncertain. This CDR3 has 11 residues. Germline loops: CDR1 MDHEN, CDR2 SYDVKM. Trimming took 7 bases from V and 7 from J, leaving 8 bases between them. The CDR3 spells CASTQENEQFF. CDR3 in DNA: TGTGCCAGCACCCAGGAGAATGAGCAGTTCTTC.

This clone was found once. This chain uses TRBV4-1 with TRBJ2-3, with 12 bases aligning to TRBD2. The CDR3 totals 15 residues. The junction had 2 bases not matched to a gene; V was cut back by 4 bases and J by 3 bases. Germline-derived CDR1 and CDR2 are MGHRA and YSYEKL. CDR3 DNA: TGCGCCAGCAGCCTCGGACTAGCGGGGACAGATACGCAGTATTTT. As protein: CASSLGLAGTDTQYF.